One and the same sample provided the 3 T cell receptor beta chains below, sequenced in a study of regulatory T cells in long-lasting Graves disease. Libraries of TCR beta came from iRepertoire HTBI primers plus Arm-PCR of CDR3 regions. Each CDR3 protein is one row after TCRdb ran MiXCR on the multiplex PCR reads. Of about 620,000 distinct CDR3 sequences listed, about 16% are singletons. As for time point: newly diagnosed GD, antithyroid drugs for less than 3 months. TCR sequences were obtained from RNA taken from PBMCs. These data were likewise used in another study, on T cells in Graves' hyperthyroidism and ophthalmopathy.

The material was peripheral blood mononuclear cells (PBMCs), obtained at new diagnosis, from a patient treated with antithyroid drugs. The origin of the receptors is a woman younger than 45 with Graves disease.

In its sample, this clonotype was seen many times. V gene TRBV7-8 combines with J gene TRBJ1-1, with 7 nucleotides matching TRBD1. The CDR3 consists of 14 residues. With 5 bases clipped from V and 3 bases from J, the junction kept 6 bases outside the gene matches. Germline-derived CDR1 and CDR2 are SGHVS and FQNEAQ. CDR3 region: CASSLTGYDTEAFF. The CDR3 nucleotides read TGTGCCAGCAGCCTGACAGGGTACGACACTGAAGCTTTCTTT.

A few counts support this clonotype. This chain joins TRBV2 and TRBJ1-2; D might be TRBD1 (5 bases). Trimming stripped 7 bases from V and 4 bases from J, with 13 bases between. Germline values: CDR1 SNHLY, CDR2 FYNNEI. The CDR3 loop spans 13 amino acids. Here the CDR3 DNA reads TGTGCCAGCAACCTGGAGGGGATCTATGGCTACACCTTC. This sequence encodes CASNLEGIYGYTF.

This clonotype was seen ten or more times. This chain joins TRBV6-5 and TRBJ1-1; 8 positions match TRBD1. V dropped 4 bases and J dropped 6; count of bases not matched to a gene: 10. The CDR3 length is 15 residues. Looked up from germline, CDR1 is MNHEY and CDR2 is SVGAGI. As DNA, the CDR3 is TGTGCCAGCAGTTGGGACCCCACAGGGGGAGCTGAAGCTTTCTTT. It specifies CASSWDPTGGAEAFF.